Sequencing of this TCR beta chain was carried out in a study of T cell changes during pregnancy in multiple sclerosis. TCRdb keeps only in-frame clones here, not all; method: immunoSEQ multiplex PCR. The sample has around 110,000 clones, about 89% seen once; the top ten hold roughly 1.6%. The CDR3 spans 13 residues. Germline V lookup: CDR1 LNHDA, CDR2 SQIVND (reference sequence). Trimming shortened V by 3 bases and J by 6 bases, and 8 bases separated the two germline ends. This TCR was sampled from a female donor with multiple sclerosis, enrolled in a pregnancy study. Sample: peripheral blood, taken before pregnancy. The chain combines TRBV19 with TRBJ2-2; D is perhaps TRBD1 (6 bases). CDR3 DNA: TGTGCCAGTAGTATTAAGGGGGCCGGGGAGCTGTTTTTT. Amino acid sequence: CASSIKGAGELFF.